Listed below are T cell receptor beta chains from one sample, sequenced in a study of blood T cell repertoires in COVID-19. Sequenced by immunoSEQ multiplex PCR; TCRdb stores in-frame clones only, minus some. The table has about 300,000 clones, about 87% seen once. What was sequenced was peripheral blood. The receptors come from a woman under 40 who had recovered from COVID-19. Each CDR3 is given with its conserved first and last residue. The order of the fields is J gene, clone size, V gene, D gene, CDR3 protein, CDR3 DNA. D genes are given only for firm matches. Clone size is shown for a subset of rows, as once, few, many or a class of expanded clone.

>TRBJ2-3|.|TRBV5-1|.
CASSLSSASPDTQYF
TGCGCCAGCAGCTTGTCAAGTGCGTCCCCTGATACGCAGTATTTT
>TRBJ2-7|.|TRBV5-4|TRBD1
CASSSGQGRYEQYF
TGTGCCAGCAGTTCTGGACAGGGGCGCTACGAGCAGTACTTC
>TRBJ1-2|.|TRBV12-3/TRBV12-4|.
CASGQGGYGYTF
TGTGCCAGCGGTCAGGGTGGGTATGGCTACACCTTC
>TRBJ2-3|few|TRBV19|TRBD2
CASSVGGAGDTDTQYF
TGTGCCAGTTCGGTCGGAGGAGCGGGGGACACAGATACGCAGTATTTT
>TRBJ2-5|.|TRBV19|.
CASSIGTQGWETQYF
TGTGCCAGTAGTATCGGAACTCAGGGCTGGGAGACCCAGTACTTC
>TRBJ1-2|.|TRBV7-2|.
CASSLTSRGVGGYTF
TGTGCCAGCAGCTTAACCTCGCGGGGCGTAGGCGGCTACACCTTC
>TRBJ1-2|.|TRBV20-1|.
CSASGVTPTFPGGYTF
TGCAGTGCTAGTGGGGTGACACCGACCTTCCCGGGGGGCTACACCTTC
>TRBJ1-2|.|TRBV5-1|TRBD1
CASTQGQLANYGYTF
TGCGCCAGCACTCAGGGACAGTTAGCTAACTATGGCTACACCTTC
>TRBJ1-6|.|TRBV9|.
CASSAEGTYNSPLHF
TGTGCCAGCAGCGCCGAGGGTACCTATAATTCACCCCTCCACTTT
>TRBJ1-1|once|TRBV5-4|TRBD1
CASSARTGGNTEAFF
TGTGCCAGCAGCGCGCGGACAGGGGGCAACACTGAAGCTTTCTTT
>TRBJ2-2|once|TRBV4-3|TRBD1
CASSPGTGTPGELFF
TGCGCCAGCAGCCCGGGGACAGGGACGCCCGGGGAGCTGTTTTTT
>TRBJ2-3|.|TRBV29-1|.
CSVVHSITDTQYF
TGCAGCGTTGTTCACAGTATCACAGATACGCAGTATTTT
>TRBJ2-3|.|TRBV28|.
CASSPGFDTQYF
TGTGCCAGCAGCCCAGGATTTGATACGCAGTATTTT
>TRBJ1-3|many|TRBV29-1|.
CSVIPPGTGNTIYF
TGCAGCGTCATCCCCCCGGGGACTGGAAACACCATATATTTT
>TRBJ2-7|.|TRBV3-1/TRBV3-2|.
CASSHGGAITYEQYF
TGTGCCAGCAGCCACGGCGGGGCCATCACCTACGAGCAGTACTTC
>TRBJ2-1|.|TRBV5-6|TRBD1
CASSLRVTGVNEQFF
TGTGCCAGCAGCTTGAGGGTGACAGGGGTCAATGAGCAGTTCTTC
>TRBJ1-1|.|TRBV2|.
CASSDEVEGEAFF
TGTGCCAGCAGTGACGAGGTTGAGGGTGAAGCTTTCTTT
>TRBJ1-3|.|TRBV2|TRBD1
CASSARDRDLPTIYF
TGTGCCAGCAGTGCCCGCGACAGGGACTTGCCGACCATATATTTT
>TRBJ1-1|.|TRBV6-1|.
CASSEWNAAPRYTEAFF
TGTGCCAGCAGTGAGTGGAACGCAGCTCCGAGGTACACTGAAGCTTTCTTT
>TRBJ2-3|.|TRBV6-5|TRBD2
CASRSGGASDTQYF
TGTGCCAGCAGGTCGGGGGGGGCGTCAGATACGCAGTATTTT
>TRBJ2-1|.|TRBV6-4|TRBD2
CASSEKSGANNEQFF
TGTGCCAGCAGTGAAAAGAGCGGGGCGAACAATGAGCAGTTCTTC
>TRBJ2-5|.|TRBV4-3|.
CASSQEIGSQETQYF
TGCGCCAGCAGCCAAGAGATAGGGAGCCAAGAGACCCAGTACTTC
>TRBJ2-1|.|TRBV30|TRBD2
CAWSWRRRGGISEQFF
TGTGCCTGGAGTTGGAGGAGGCGGGGGGGAATTAGTGAGCAGTTCTTC
>TRBJ2-1|.|TRBV6-2/TRBV6-3|TRBD1
CASSYSKDRPFF
TGTGCCAGCAGTTACTCGAAGGACAGGCCGTTCTTC
>TRBJ1-3|.|TRBV15|.
CATSRGDFMAGNTIYF
TGTGCCACCAGCAGAGGAGATTTTATGGCTGGAAACACCATATATTTT
>TRBJ2-7|once|TRBV2|TRBD2
CASSEAIAGDSYEQYF
TGTGCCAGCAGTGAAGCGATAGCGGGGGACTCCTACGAGCAGTACTTC
>TRBJ2-5|.|TRBV2|TRBD1
CASSELTGAEETQYF
TGTGCCAGCAGTGAGCTGACAGGGGCGGAAGAGACCCAGTACTTC
>TRBJ2-7|.|TRBV2|TRBD2
CASSATSGSSYEQYF
TGTGCCAGCAGCGCGACTAGCGGGAGCTCCTACGAGCAGTACTTC
>TRBJ1-2|.|TRBV5-1|.
CASSLEGGTFYGYTF
TGCGCCAGCAGCTTGGAAGGGGGTACTTTCTATGGCTACACCTTC
>TRBJ2-5|.|TRBV19|TRBD2
CASSFTGLAGETQYF
TGTGCCAGTAGTTTTACGGGACTAGCTGGGGAGACCCAGTACTTC
>TRBJ2-3|.|TRBV6-5|.
CASSPNSGNTQYF
TGTGCCAGCAGTCCAAACTCAGGGAATACGCAGTATTTT
>TRBJ1-2|.|TRBV4-1|.
CASSPDRGGGYTF
TGCGCCAGCAGCCCCGACCGGGGTGGGGGCTACACCTTC
>TRBJ2-1|.|TRBV2|.
CASSADIISYNEQFF
TGTGCCAGCAGTGCGGACATAATCTCCTACAATGAGCAGTTCTTC
>TRBJ2-7|.|TRBV10-3|TRBD1
CAISVDRLDEQYF
TGTGCCATCAGTGTGGACAGGCTAGACGAGCAGTACTTC
>TRBJ1-1|.|TRBV10-3|TRBD1
CAISGSGTANTEAFF
TGTGCCATCAGTGGTTCCGGGACAGCGAACACTGAAGCTTTCTTT
>TRBJ1-5|.|TRBV27|.
CASSLRQEDQPQHF
TGTGCCAGCAGTTTACGGCAGGAGGATCAGCCCCAGCATTTT
>TRBJ2-5|.|TRBV28|TRBD2
CASSLSGGAAYETQYF
TGTGCCAGCAGCTTAAGCGGGGGGGCCGCGTACGAGACCCAGTACTTC
>TRBJ2-3|.|TRBV29-1|TRBD1
CSVVFGQGATDTQYF
TGCAGCGTTGTCTTTGGACAGGGGGCAACAGATACGCAGTATTTT
>TRBJ1-6|few|TRBV24-1|TRBD1
CATEQGTETTELSALHF
TGTGCCACCGAGCAAGGGACAGAAACAACCGAGTTATCAGCCCTCCACTTT
>TRBJ2-7|.|TRBV18|.
CASSPMGHSEQYF
TGTGCCAGCTCACCAATGGGACACTCCGAGCAGTACTTC
>TRBJ2-5|.|TRBV6-2/TRBV6-3|.
CASSRRDYQETQYF
TGTGCCAGCAGTCGACGGGACTACCAAGAGACCCAGTACTTC
>TRBJ1-5|.|TRBV6-6|.
CASTTRRESNQPQHF
TGTGCCAGCACCACCAGGAGGGAGAGCAATCAGCCCCAGCATTTT
>TRBJ1-1|.|TRBV11-2|TRBD1
CASSVNRGLGTEAFF
TGTGCCAGCAGCGTAAACAGGGGGCTGGGTACTGAAGCTTTCTTT
>TRBJ1-2|.|TRBV2|.
CASWQWYQANYGYTF
TGTGCCAGCTGGCAGTGGTATCAAGCTAACTATGGCTACACCTTC
>TRBJ2-1|.|TRBV27|TRBD2
CASSVLAGGPKEQFF
TGTGCCAGCAGTGTGCTCGCGGGGGGGCCGAAGGAGCAGTTCTTC
>TRBJ1-5|.|TRBV4-3|.
CASSQDSGQPQHF
TGCGCCAGCAGCCAAGACTCGGGGCAGCCCCAGCATTTT
>TRBJ2-3|.|TRBV24-1|TRBD2
CATSDPLAGNTDTQYF
TGTGCCACCAGTGATCCCCTAGCGGGAAACACAGATACGCAGTATTTT
>TRBJ1-1|.|TRBV5-1|.
CASSLDRNTEAFF
TGCGCCAGCAGCTTGGACAGGAACACTGAAGCTTTCTTT
>TRBJ2-1|.|TRBV7-2|TRBD2
CASSLLAGVPFNEQFF
TGTGCCAGCAGCTTACTAGCGGGGGTTCCGTTCAATGAGCAGTTCTTC
>TRBJ2-4|.|TRBV7-9|TRBD2
CASAAGGLNIQYF
TGTGCCAGCGCGGCGGGGGGGCTGAACATTCAGTACTTC
>TRBJ2-2|.|TRBV19|.
CASTEGSMNTGELFF
TGTGCCAGTACGGAGGGTAGTATGAACACCGGGGAGCTGTTTTTT
>TRBJ2-3|few|TRBV3-1/TRBV3-2|TRBD2
CASSPNLAGDPDTQYF
TGTGCCAGCAGCCCCAACCTAGCGGGGGACCCAGATACGCAGTATTTT
>TRBJ2-1|.|TRBV27|.
CASSPTRGNSYNEQFF
TGTGCCAGCAGTCCAACTAGGGGGAATTCCTACAATGAGCAGTTCTTC
>TRBJ1-6|few|TRBV18|.
CASSPASSYNSPLHF
TGTGCCAGCTCACCAGCGAGCTCCTATAATTCACCCCTCCACTTT
>TRBJ1-2|.|TRBV3-1/TRBV3-2|TRBD1
CASSRGGQGGGYTF
TGTGCCAGCAGCCGAGGGGGACAGGGGGGTGGCTACACCTTC
>TRBJ2-5|.|TRBV5-4|TRBD2
CASSRGASGGTEETQYF
TGTGCCAGCAGCCGGGGGGCTAGCGGGGGGACGGAAGAGACCCAGTACTTC
>TRBJ1-1|.|TRBV4-1|TRBD1
CASSQDLRGPEAFF
TGCGCCAGCAGCCAAGATTTGAGGGGGCCTGAAGCTTTCTTT
>TRBJ1-1|.|TRBV28|.
CASRPGGHGTEAFF
TGTGCCAGCAGACCTGGGGGCCACGGCACTGAAGCTTTCTTT
>TRBJ2-7|.|TRBV27|TRBD2
CASSLSGGREQYF
TGTGCCAGCAGTTTATCGGGCGGGAGGGAGCAGTACTTC
>TRBJ1-1|.|TRBV9|.
CASSRGVGTEAFF
TGTGCCAGCAGCAGGGGCGTTGGCACTGAAGCTTTCTTT